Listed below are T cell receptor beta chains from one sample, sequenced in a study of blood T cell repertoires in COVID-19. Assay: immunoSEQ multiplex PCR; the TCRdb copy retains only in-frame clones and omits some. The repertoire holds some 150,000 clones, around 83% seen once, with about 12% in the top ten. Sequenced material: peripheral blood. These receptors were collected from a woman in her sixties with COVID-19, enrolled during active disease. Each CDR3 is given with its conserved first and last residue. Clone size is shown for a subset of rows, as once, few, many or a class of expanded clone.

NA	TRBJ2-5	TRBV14	CASSHHKGGVTQYF
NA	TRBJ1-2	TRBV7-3	CASSLTPLGGYTF
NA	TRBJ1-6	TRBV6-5	CASSPDRRDNSPLHF
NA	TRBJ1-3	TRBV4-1	CASSQEASTTGAVWGNTIYF
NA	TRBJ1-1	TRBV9	CASSVGQGHTEAFF
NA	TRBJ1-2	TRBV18	CASSPSPGQPYGYTF
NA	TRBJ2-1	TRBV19	CASNPHSSGAGGRNEQFF
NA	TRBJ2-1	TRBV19	CASGQGADEQFF
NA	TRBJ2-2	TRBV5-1	CASSLTVTNTGELFF
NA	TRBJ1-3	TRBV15	CATSRDGTGIINTIYF
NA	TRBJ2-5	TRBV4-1	CASSFPGLEETQYF
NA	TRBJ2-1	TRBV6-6	CASSLGGRTVYNEQFF
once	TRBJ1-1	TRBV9	CASSISGTPNTEAFF
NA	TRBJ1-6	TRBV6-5	CASGWDRGSELLHF
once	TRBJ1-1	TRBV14	CASSQVIGGTEAFF
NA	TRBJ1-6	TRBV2	CASSEGRQSYNSPLHF
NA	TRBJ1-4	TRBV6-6	CASSSGQGVSGKLFF
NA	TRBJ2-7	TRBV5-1	CASRLEGQSYF
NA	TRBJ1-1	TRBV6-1	CASSDPEMNTEAFF
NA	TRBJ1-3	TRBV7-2	CASSNRDRGGGYTIYF
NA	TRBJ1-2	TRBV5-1	CASSLGAGQGFNYGYTF
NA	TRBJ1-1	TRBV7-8	CASSPQRQQGRTEAFF
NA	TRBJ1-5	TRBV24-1	CATSDSLQAQHF
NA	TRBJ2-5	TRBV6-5	CASSYWASGGSETQYF
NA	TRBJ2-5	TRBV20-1	CSASSGGPTRGETQYF
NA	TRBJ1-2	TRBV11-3	CASSRRDRGVCYTF
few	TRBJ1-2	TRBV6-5	CASSYSGAAPYGYTF
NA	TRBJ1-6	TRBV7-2	CASSLMEAPLHF
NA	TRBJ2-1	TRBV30	CAWSGERGAYNEQFF
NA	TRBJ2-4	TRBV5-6	CASSLSASIQYF
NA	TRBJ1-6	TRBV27	CASSLLYDINSPLHF
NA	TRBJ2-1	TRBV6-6	CASSRLAGDTYNEQFF
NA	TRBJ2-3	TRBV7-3	CASSMTRGAGYSTDTQYF
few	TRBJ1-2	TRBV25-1	CASREQDYGYTF
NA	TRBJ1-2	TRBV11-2	CASSLDSFRAALRKGYTF
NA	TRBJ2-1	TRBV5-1	CASSLVAGVSYNEQFF
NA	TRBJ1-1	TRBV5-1	CASSLVQGVNTEAFF
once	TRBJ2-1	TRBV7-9	CASSLRGDLQFF
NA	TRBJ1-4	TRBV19	CASRQGRHEKLFF
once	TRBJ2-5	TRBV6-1	CASSEVSGGAETQYF
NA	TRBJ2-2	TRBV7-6	CASSALPQGDGELFF
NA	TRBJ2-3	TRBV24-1	CATSDLGGGAGTDTQYF
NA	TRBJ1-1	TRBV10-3	CAISESEAIGGTEAFF
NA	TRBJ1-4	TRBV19	CASSIGWTRGNEKLFF
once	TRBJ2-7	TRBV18	CASSPGQGAPYEQYF
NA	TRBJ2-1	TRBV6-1	CASSVGLAGSWGNEQFF
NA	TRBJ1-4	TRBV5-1	CASSLDPAGRKLFF
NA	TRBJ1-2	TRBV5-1	CASSLADGGRGYTF
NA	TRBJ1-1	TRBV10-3	CAVQGDRGINTEAFF